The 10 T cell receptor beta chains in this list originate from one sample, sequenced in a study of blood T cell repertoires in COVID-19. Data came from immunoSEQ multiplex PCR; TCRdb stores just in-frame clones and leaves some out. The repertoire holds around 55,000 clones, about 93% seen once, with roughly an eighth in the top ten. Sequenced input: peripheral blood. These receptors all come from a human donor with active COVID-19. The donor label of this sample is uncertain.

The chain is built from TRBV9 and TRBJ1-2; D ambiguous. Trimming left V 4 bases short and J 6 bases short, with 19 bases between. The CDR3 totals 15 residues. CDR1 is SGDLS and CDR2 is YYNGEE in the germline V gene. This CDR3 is CASSSRVSGIDGYTF. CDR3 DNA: TGTGCCAGCAGCTCTAGGGTGTCGGGGATCGATGGCTACACCTTC.

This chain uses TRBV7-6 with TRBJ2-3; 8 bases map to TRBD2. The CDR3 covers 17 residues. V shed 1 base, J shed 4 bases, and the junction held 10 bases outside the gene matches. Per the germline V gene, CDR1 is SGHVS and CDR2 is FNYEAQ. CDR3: CASSLEPGLEGPDTQYF. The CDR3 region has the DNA TGTGCCAGCAGCTTAGAACCGGGACTAGAGGGCCCAGATACGCAGTATTTT. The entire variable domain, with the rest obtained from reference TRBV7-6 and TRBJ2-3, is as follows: GAGVSQSPRYKVTKRGQDVALRCDPISGHVSLYWYRQALGQGPEFLTYFNYEAQQDKSGLPNDRFSAERPEGSISTLTIQRTEQRDSAMYRCASSLEPGLEGPDTQYFGPGTRLTVL.

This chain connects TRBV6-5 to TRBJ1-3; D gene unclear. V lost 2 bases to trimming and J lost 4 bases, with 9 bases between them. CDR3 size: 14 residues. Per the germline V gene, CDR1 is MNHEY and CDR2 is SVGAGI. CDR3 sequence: CASSYGSRGNTIYF. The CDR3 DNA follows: TGTGCCAGCAGTTACGGGAGCCGGGGAAACACCATATATTTT.

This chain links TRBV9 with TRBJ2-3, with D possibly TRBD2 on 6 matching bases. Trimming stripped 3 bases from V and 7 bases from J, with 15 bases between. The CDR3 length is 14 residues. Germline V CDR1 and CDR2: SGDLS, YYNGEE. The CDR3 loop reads CASSGLGELNTQYF. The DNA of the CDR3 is TGTGCCAGCAGCGGACTAGGGGAGCTAAATACGCAGTATTTT.

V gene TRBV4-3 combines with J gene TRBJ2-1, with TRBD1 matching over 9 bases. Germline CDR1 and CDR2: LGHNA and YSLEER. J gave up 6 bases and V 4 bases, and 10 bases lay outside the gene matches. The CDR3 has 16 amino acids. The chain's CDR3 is CASSLETGGPLNEQFF. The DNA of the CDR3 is TGCGCCAGCAGCCTCGAGACAGGGGGGCCCCTCAATGAGCAGTTCTTC.

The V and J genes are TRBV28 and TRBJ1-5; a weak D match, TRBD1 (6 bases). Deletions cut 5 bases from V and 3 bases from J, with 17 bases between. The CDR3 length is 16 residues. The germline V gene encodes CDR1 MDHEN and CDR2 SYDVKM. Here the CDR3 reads CASSNALRGANQPQHF. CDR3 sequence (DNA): TGTGCCAGCAGTAACGCTTTGCGGGGGGCCAATCAGCCCCAGCATTTT. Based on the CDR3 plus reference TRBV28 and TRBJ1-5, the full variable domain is DVKVTQSSRYLVKRTGEKVFLECVQDMDHENMFWYRQDPGLGLRLIYFSYDVKMKEKGDIPEGYSVSREKKERFSLILESASTNQTSMYLCASSNALRGANQPQHFGDGTRLSIL.

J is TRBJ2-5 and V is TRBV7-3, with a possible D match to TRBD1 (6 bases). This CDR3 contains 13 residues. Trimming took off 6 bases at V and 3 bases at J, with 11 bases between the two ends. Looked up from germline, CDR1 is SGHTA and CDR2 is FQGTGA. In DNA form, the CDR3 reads TGTGCCAGCAGTGAGAGGGGGAAAGAGACCCAGTACTTC. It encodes CASSERGKETQYF. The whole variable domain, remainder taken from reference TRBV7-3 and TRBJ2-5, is GAGVSQTPSNKVTEKGKYVELRCDPISGHTALYWYRQSLGQGPEFLIYFQGTGAADDSGLPNDRFFAVRPEGSVSTLKIQRTERGDSAVYLCASSERGKETQYFGPGTRLLVL.

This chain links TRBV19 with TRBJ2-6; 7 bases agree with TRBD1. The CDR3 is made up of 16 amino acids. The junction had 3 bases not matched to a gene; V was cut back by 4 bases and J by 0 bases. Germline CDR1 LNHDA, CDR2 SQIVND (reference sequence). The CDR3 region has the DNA TGTGCCAGTAGTACACAGGGGAGCTCTGGGGCCAACGTCCTGACTTTC. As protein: CASSTQGSSGANVLTF.

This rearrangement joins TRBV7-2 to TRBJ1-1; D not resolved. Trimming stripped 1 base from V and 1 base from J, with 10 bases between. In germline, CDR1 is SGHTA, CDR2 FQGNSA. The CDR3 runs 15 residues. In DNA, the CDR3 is TGTGCCAGCAGCTTAGATTCCAGAGGGAACACTGAAGCTTTCTTT. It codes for CASSLDSRGNTEAFF.

The CDR3 region has the DNA TGTGCTAGCCTCCCCTTCCCTGCGGACAGGGGTTACGAGCAGTACTTC. Translation: CASLPFPADRGYEQYF. The chain recombines TRBV12-5 with TRBJ2-7; 9 nucleotides match TRBD1. CDR3 length equals 16 residues. Unmatched junction bases numbered 16, after V lost 9 bases and J lost 4 bases. Germline V CDR1 and CDR2: LGHNT, FRNRAP.